The TCR beta chain under discussion was sequenced for a study of blood T cell repertoires in COVID-19. Study at large: Sites in the United States, Italy and Spain provided acute and convalescent COVID-19 samples. T cells, B-cell-depleted T cells, or PBMCs supplied cDNA or gDNA.

CDR1 is GTSNPN and CDR2 is SVGIG in the germline V gene (reference sequence). The length of the CDR3 is 15 residues. V was pared by 0 bases and J by 5 bases, with 3 bases of the junction left unmatched. Followed longitudinally, the Seattle patients had been enrolled during active infection. Source study methods: Researchers report that nucleated cell counts were estimated from reference gene primer amplification. Data came from immunoSEQ multiplex PCR; TCRdb stores just in-frame clones and leaves some out. D and trimming come from the DNA, and the V and J calls and clone size come from that table. Among about 500,000 clones, roughly nine tenths were seen once, and the ten largest hold around 0.92%.

The receptor's source is a young man with COVID-19, enrolled during active disease. Sequenced material: peripheral blood. The chain carries TRBV30 and TRBJ1-6; TRBD1 matches at 8 bases. CDR3 amino acids: CAWSVTGGDNSPLHF. In DNA form, the CDR3 reads TGTGCCTGGAGTGTCACAGGGGGAGATAATTCACCCCTCCACTTT.